This T cell receptor beta chain was identified during a study of graft-versus-host responses after intestinal transplantation. The study's findings and limits: The marrow of recipients harbored GvH clones, and ileum or blood showed some of them first.

Germline V CDR1 and CDR2: LGHNA, YSLEER. With 4 bases clipped from V and 2 bases from J, the junction kept 5 bases outside the gene matches. CDR3 length equals 16 residues. Sequenced by immunoSEQ multiplex PCR; TCRdb stores in-frame clones only, minus some. The data contain 50,000 or so clones, roughly 91% of them singletons. Concerning this clone itself: Its target is not known.

This chain links TRBV4-3 with TRBJ2-7, with 13 bases lining up with TRBD2. The TCR comes from a human donor who was the organ donor for an intestinal transplant. This specimen consisted of unstimulated CD4+ T cells sorted from spleen or lymph node cells, obtained before transplant. Written as DNA, the CDR3 is TGCGCCAGCAGCCGGACTAGCGGGAGTTTAGCCTACGAGCAGTACTTC. Translating it yields CASSRTSGSLAYEQYF.